The source of this TCR beta chain is a study of shared clonotypes between healthy human individuals. Naive CD8 cells were CD45RO-negative, positively selected for CCR7, excluding terminally differentiated effector memory CD45RA+ cells. As handled by the study authors: Filtering of immunoSEQ junctional sequences could not match full-length read filtering. Sequencing used immunoSEQ multiplex PCR; TCRdb keeps in-frame clones, though not all of them. The D gene and trimming were derived from the DNA, and the V and J assignments and clone size from that table. Here the sample spans hundreds of thousands of clones, roughly 95% being singletons. This CDR3 is built from 12 residues. Germline-derived CDR1 and CDR2 are ENHRY and SYGVKD. Trimming removed 7 bases at V and 0 bases at J, with 7 bases between.

The rearrangement joins TRBV10-3 to TRBJ2-7; no clear D gene. The clonotype originates from a woman in her 30s in good health. Sequenced material: naive CD8+ T cells sorted from blood. The CDR3 loop is CAITQTSYEQYF. CDR3 bases: TGTGCCATCACGCAGACCTCCTACGAGCAGTACTTC.